These 22 T cell receptor beta chains share one sample of origin, sequenced in a study of technical replicates of blood from a handful of donors. Data came from immunoSEQ multiplex PCR; TCRdb stores just in-frame clones and leaves some out. The repertoire holds 90,000 to 100,000 clones, with approximately 94% as singletons. Sequencing input: T cells isolated from PBMCs. The receptors originated from a human donor in good health.

The chain links TRBV21-1 to TRBJ2-3; the table calls TRBD1, which could not be checked here. TRBV21-1 is a listed pseudogene. CDR3 length: 15 residues. This CDR3 is CASSTPTEPLDTQYF. The CDR3 DNA reads as TGTGCCAGCAGCACTCCGACAGAGCCCTTGGATACGCAGTATTTT.

The chain uses TRBV5-4 and TRBJ1-2; D unclear. Germline CDR1 reads SGHNT; CDR2 reads YYREEE (reference sequence). Trimming cost V 5 bases and J 4 bases, with 15 bases left between them. This CDR3 spans 14 amino acids. The CDR3 spells CASSFLIGAYGYTF. Written as DNA, the CDR3 is TGTGCCAGCAGTTTCCTTATAGGAGCCTATGGCTACACCTTC.

The chain couples TRBV7-8 to TRBJ2-2; tentatively, D is TRBD1 (6 bases). The CDR3 contains 16 residues. Germline V CDR1 and CDR2: SGHVS, FQNEAQ. The V end was cut by 3 bases, the J end by 3 bases, with 14 bases between. CDR3 DNA: TGTGCCAGCAGCTTTCAGCAGGGGATCTACACCGGGGAGCTGTTTTTT. Its protein product is CASSFQQGIYTGELFF.

The chain couples TRBV9 to TRBJ2-6; tentative D call: TRBD1 (5 bases). This CDR3 has 15 residues. CDR1 is SGDLS, CDR2 YYNGEE, per germline. V was clipped by 0 bases and J by 1 base, with 5 bases between them. The CDR3 region has the DNA TGTGCCAGCAGCGTAGCAGGGTCTGGGGCCAACGTCCTGACTTTC. Protein product: CASSVAGSGANVLTF.

The chain has TRBV30 and TRBJ1-2; D is unresolved. This CDR3 contains 12 residues. Germline CDR1 is GTSNPN and CDR2 is SVGIG (reference sequence). V was clipped by 1 base and J by 7 bases, with 10 bases between them. CDR3 sequence: CAWSDEGAGYTF. DNA for the CDR3: TGTGCCTGGAGTGACGAGGGCGCTGGCTACACCTTC.

The chain joins TRBV30 to TRBJ2-3, with 9 bases fitting TRBD2. Germline-derived CDR1 and CDR2 are GTSNPN and SVGIG (reference sequence). The CDR3 has 14 residues. V trimming: 1 base; J trimming: 1 base; junction bases outside the gene matches: 0. This CDR3 reads CAWSGTSGTDTQYF. The DNA for the CDR3 is TGTGCCTGGAGTGGGACTAGCGGCACAGATACGCAGTATTTT.

The chain employs TRBV9 and TRBJ1-1, with D tentatively TRBD1 (5 bases). Germline-derived CDR1 and CDR2 are SGDLS and YYNGEE. The CDR3 is 15 residues long. Trimming took 4 bases from V and 0 from J, leaving 13 bases between them. The CDR3 coding sequence is TGTGCCAGCAGCCAAACCCAGGGAATGAACACTGAAGCTTTCTTT. This translates into CASSQTQGMNTEAFF. Variable domain in full (rest from reference TRBV9 and TRBJ1-1): DSGVTQTPKHLITATGQRVTLRCSPRSGDLSVYWYQQSLDQGLQFLIQYYNGEERAKGNILERFSAQQFPDLHSELNLSSLELGDSALYFCASSQTQGMNTEAFFGQGTRLTVV.

J is TRBJ1-3 and V is TRBV28; D is ambiguous. The germline gives CDR1 MDHEN, CDR2 SYDVKM. The V gene lost 2 bases and the J gene lost 3 bases, with 11 bases spanning the gap. The CDR3 consists of 15 residues. CDR3 sequence (DNA): TGTGCCAGCAGTTTAGCGGGGAAAAATGGAAACACCATATATTTT. Translating gives CASSLAGKNGNTIYF.

The chain uses TRBV2 and TRBJ2-5; D call uncertain. Germline CDR1 SNHLY, CDR2 FYNNEI. The CDR3 length is 13 residues. V gave up 4 bases and J gave up 2 bases, with 8 bases separating them. CDR3 residues: CASSVITQETQYF. The DNA for the CDR3 is TGTGCCAGCAGTGTGATAACACAAGAGACCCAGTACTTC. Filled out from reference TRBV2 and TRBJ2-5, the complete variable domain reads EPEVTQTPSHQVTQMGQEVILRCVPISNHLYFYWYRQILGQKVEFLVSFYNNEISEKSEIFDDQFSVERPDGSNFTLKIRSTKLEDSAMYFCASSVITQETQYFGPGTRLLVL.

The chain combines TRBV6-5 with TRBJ2-7; 7 bases are shared with TRBD1. This CDR3 is 14 amino acids long. Looked up from germline, CDR1 is MNHEY and CDR2 is SVGAGI. The V gene end was trimmed by 6 bases and the J gene end by 3 bases; junction bases not matched to a gene: 8. CDR3 DNA: TGTGCCAGCAGGCGGACAGGAATCCTCTACGAGCAGTACTTC. Translating gives CASRRTGILYEQYF.

J is TRBJ2-3 and V is TRBV27; TRBD2 agrees at 9 bases. The V segment lost 0 bases and the J segment 2 bases; nucleotides outside the gene matches: 9. The CDR3 runs to 18 residues. Germline V lookup: CDR1 MNHEY, CDR2 SMNVEV (reference sequence). In DNA, the CDR3 is TGTGCCAGCAGTTTATCGTTTCGGCCTAGCGGGGACACAGATACGCAGTATTTT. This codes for CASSLSFRPSGDTDTQYF.

The chain uses TRBV6-5 and TRBJ2-1, with D perhaps TRBD2 (6 bases). Germline values: CDR1 MNHEY, CDR2 SVGAGI. V dropped 0 bases and J dropped 5 bases, with 11 bases sitting between them. The CDR3 consists of 15 residues. CDR3 coding DNA: TGTGCCAGCAGTTACTCTACGGGGAGGCACAATGAGCAGTTCTTC. It encodes CASSYSTGRHNEQFF.

This clone showed up just once. This sequence joins TRBV7-8 and TRBJ2-7; D is undetermined. Trimming pared 4 bases from V and 6 bases from J, leaving 10 bases between. Germline assignment: CDR1 SGHVS and CDR2 FQNEAQ. The CDR3 extends over 12 amino acids. CDR3 amino acids: CASSSGRREQYF. The CDR3 coding sequence is TGTGCCAGCAGCTCAGGAAGGCGCGAGCAGTACTTC.

The V gene is TRBV19, the J gene TRBJ1-1; D is perhaps TRBD1 (5 bases). CDR1 is LNHDA, CDR2 SQIVND, per germline (reference sequence). CDR3 length: 14 residues. The V and J ends lost 7 bases and 2 bases respectively, with 14 bases between them. This CDR3 reads CASTYLQENTEAFF. CDR3 DNA sequence: TGTGCCAGTACCTATTTACAGGAAAACACTGAAGCTTTCTTT.

V is TRBV7-2 and J is TRBJ1-5; 7 bases fit TRBD1. The V and J ends lost 5 bases and 3 bases, in that order; junction bases with no gene match: 7. The germline V gene has CDR1 SGHTA and CDR2 FQGNSA. CDR3 size: 15 residues. CDR3: CASSLGQNFNQPQHF. CDR3 nucleotide sequence: TGTGCCAGCAGCCTGGGACAGAACTTCAATCAGCCCCAGCATTTT. Looking up the rest from reference TRBV7-2 and TRBJ1-5 gives the full variable domain: GAGVSQSPSNKVTEKGKDVELRCDPISGHTALYWYRQSLGQGLEFLIYFQGNSAPDKSGLPSDRFSAERTGGSVSTLTIQRTQQEDSAVYLCASSLGQNFNQPQHFGDGTRLSIL.

V is TRBV2 and J is TRBJ2-5; 9 bases are shared with TRBD1. This CDR3 has 14 residues. Germline trimming cut 7 bases from V and 3 bases from J; bases unmatched to any gene: 6. Germline values: CDR1 SNHLY, CDR2 FYNNEI. The CDR3 region is CASKKQGAEETQYF. For the CDR3, the DNA is TGTGCCAGCAAAAAACAGGGGGCGGAAGAGACCCAGTACTTC. Using reference TRBV2 and TRBJ2-5 for the parts outside the CDR3, the full variable domain is EPEVTQTPSHQVTQMGQEVILRCVPISNHLYFYWYRQILGQKVEFLVSFYNNEISEKSEIFDDQFSVERPDGSNFTLKIRSTKLEDSAMYFCASKKQGAEETQYFGPGTRLLVL.

The CDR3 loop is CSVELDTQYF. CDR3 DNA sequence: TGCAGCGTTGAACTCGATACGCAGTATTTT. The chain employs TRBV29-1 and TRBJ2-3; D unresolved. CDR1 and CDR2 (germline): SQVTM, ANQGSEA. The CDR3 has 10 residues. The V and J ends lost 2 bases and 6 bases respectively, with 3 bases between them.

The genes are TRBV7-6 and TRBJ2-1, with 9 bases matching TRBD2. Trimming cost V 2 bases and J 0 bases; bases outside gene matches: 5. The CDR3 covers 17 residues. CDR1 is SGHVS, CDR2 FNYEAQ, per germline. CDR3 protein: CASSLRLSGSSYNEQFF. The CDR3, as DNA: TGTGCCAGCAGCTTACGTCTTAGCGGGAGCTCCTACAATGAGCAGTTCTTC.

The V call is TRBV28, the J call TRBJ2-7; D possibly corresponds to TRBD2 (5 bases). Per the germline V gene, CDR1 is MDHEN and CDR2 is SYDVKM. V lost 3 bases to trimming and J lost 7 bases, with 10 bases between them. This CDR3 has 12 residues. The CDR3 bases are TGTGCCAGCAGTTTGGGTTCGGGGGAGCAGTACTTC. This sequence encodes CASSLGSGEQYF.

The gene calls are TRBV28 and TRBJ2-4; D is ambiguous. This CDR3 comprises 18 residues. V was pared by 10 bases and J by 0 bases, with 25 bases between. Germline lookup yields CDR1 MDHEN and CDR2 SYDVKM. The CDR3 bases are TGTGCCACGGTAAGTGAGAGTAGAGCTACCTTAGCCAAAAACATTCAGTACTTC. It codes for CATVSESRATLAKNIQYF.

Written as DNA, the CDR3 is TGTGCCAGTAGTTTCGCCCTCGGTGCTGAGCAGTTCTTC. It yields the protein CASSFALGAEQFF. The rearrangement joins TRBV19 to TRBJ2-1; D remains unclear. V lost 5 bases, J lost 9 bases, and 14 bases lay in between. CDR3 size: 13 residues. Per the germline V gene, CDR1 is LNHDA and CDR2 is SQIVND (reference sequence). Supplemented by reference TRBV19 and TRBJ2-1, the full variable domain reads DGGITQSPKYLFRKEGQNVTLSCEQNLNHDAMYWYRQDPGQGLRLIYYSQIVNDFQKGDIAEGYSVSREKKESFPLTVTSAQKNPTAFYLCASSFALGAEQFFGPGTRLTVL.

This chain connects TRBV9 to TRBJ2-5; TRBD2 matches 11 bases. The CDR3 is 16 amino acids. V lost 0 bases to trimming and J lost 4 bases; unmatched junction nucleotides: 5. Germline CDR1 SGDLS, CDR2 YYNGEE. CDR3 in DNA: TGTGCCAGCAGCGTAGGATTAGCGGGAGGGATAGAGACCCAGTACTTC. It encodes CASSVGLAGGIETQYF.